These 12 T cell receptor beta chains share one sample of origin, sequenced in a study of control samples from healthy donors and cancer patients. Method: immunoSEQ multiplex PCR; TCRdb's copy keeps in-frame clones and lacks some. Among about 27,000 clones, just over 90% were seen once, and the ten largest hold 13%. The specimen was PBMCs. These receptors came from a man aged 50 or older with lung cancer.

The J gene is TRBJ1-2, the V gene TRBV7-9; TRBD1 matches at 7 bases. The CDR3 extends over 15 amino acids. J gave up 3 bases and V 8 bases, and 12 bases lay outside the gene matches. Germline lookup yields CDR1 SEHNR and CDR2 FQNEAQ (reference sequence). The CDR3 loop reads CASGDPTGVHYGYTF. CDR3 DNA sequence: TGTGCCAGCGGAGATCCTACAGGGGTACACTATGGCTACACCTTC.

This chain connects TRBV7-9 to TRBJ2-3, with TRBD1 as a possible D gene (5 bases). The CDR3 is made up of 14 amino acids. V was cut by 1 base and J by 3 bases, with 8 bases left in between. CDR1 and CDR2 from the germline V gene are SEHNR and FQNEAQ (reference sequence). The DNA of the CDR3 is TGTGCCAGCAGCTTAGGGCAGGGTACAGATACGCAGTATTTT. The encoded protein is CASSLGQGTDTQYF.

The CDR3 protein is CASSISQGGNQPQHF. The CDR3 region has the DNA TGTGCCAGTAGTATTAGTCAGGGTGGCAATCAGCCCCAGCATTTT. The J gene is TRBJ1-5, the V gene TRBV19, with D perhaps TRBD1 (5 bases). Per germline, CDR1 LNHDA and CDR2 SQIVND (reference sequence). This CDR3 spans 15 amino acids. V dropped 3 bases and J dropped 2 bases, with 11 bases sitting between them. The complete variable domain, with remaining parts taken from reference TRBV19 and TRBJ1-5, reads DGGITQSPKYLFRKEGQNVTLSCEQNLNHDAMYWYRQDPGQGLRLIYYSQIVNDFQKGDIAEGYSVSREKKESFPLTVTSAQKNPTAFYLCASSISQGGNQPQHFGDGTRLSIL.

The CDR3 region is CASSLRGRDSWGTQYF. DNA of the CDR3: TGTGCCAGCAGTTTACGCGGAAGGGACAGTTGGGGGACCCAGTACTTC. The chain has TRBV27 and TRBJ2-5, with 7 bases identical to TRBD1. CDR1 is MNHEY and CDR2 is SMNVEV in the germline V gene (reference sequence). The CDR3 is made up of 16 amino acids. V was clipped by 2 bases and J by 7 bases; unmatched bases: 13.

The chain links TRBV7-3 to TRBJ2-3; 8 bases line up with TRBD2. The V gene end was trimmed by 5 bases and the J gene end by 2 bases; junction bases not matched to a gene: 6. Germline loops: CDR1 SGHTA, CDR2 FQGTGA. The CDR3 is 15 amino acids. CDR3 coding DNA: TGTGCCAGCAGCCCTTCTAGCGGGCTCACAGATACGCAGTATTTT. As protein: CASSPSSGLTDTQYF.

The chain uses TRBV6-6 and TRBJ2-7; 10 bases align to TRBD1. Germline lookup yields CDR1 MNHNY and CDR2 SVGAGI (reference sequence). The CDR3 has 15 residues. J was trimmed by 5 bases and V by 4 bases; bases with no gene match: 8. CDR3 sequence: CASSSKDRGYHEQYF. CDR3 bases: TGTGCCAGCAGTTCCAAGGACAGGGGGTACCACGAGCAGTACTTC.

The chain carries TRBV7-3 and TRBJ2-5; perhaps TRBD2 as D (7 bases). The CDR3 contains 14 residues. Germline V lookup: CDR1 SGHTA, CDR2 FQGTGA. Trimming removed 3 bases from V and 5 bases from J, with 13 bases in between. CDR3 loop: CASSLDGGLETQYF. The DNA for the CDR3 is TGTGCCAGCAGCTTGGACGGGGGGCTGGAGACCCAGTACTTC.

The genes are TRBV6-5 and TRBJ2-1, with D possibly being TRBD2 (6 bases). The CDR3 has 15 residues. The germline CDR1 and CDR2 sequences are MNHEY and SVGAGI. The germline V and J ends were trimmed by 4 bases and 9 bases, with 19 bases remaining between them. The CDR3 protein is CASSSAASEGGEQFF. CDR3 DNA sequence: TGTGCCAGCAGTTCTGCGGCTAGCGAGGGAGGTGAGCAGTTCTTC.

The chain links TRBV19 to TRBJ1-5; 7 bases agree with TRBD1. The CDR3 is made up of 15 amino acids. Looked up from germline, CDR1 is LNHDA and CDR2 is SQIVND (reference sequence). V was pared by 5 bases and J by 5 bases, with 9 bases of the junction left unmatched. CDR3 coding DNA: TGTGCCAGTAGTGGTCGACAGGGTCGAGATCAGCCCCAGCATTTT. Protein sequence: CASSGRQGRDQPQHF.

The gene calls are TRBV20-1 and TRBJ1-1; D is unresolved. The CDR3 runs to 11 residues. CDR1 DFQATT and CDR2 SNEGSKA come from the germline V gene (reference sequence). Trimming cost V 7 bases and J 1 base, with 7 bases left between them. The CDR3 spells CSVRANTEAFF. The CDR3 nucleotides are TGCAGTGTAAGAGCGAACACTGAAGCTTTCTTT.

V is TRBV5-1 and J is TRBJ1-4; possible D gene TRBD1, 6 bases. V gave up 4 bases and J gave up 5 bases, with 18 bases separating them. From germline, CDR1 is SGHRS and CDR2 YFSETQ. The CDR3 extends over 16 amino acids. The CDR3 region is CASSEGRWRGNEKLFF. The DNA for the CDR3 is TGCGCCAGCAGCGAAGGAAGGTGGAGGGGGAATGAAAAACTGTTTTTT.

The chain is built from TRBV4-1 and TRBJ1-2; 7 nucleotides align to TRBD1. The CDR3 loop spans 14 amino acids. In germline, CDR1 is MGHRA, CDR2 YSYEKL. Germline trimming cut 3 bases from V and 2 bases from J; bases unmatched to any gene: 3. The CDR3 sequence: CASSHPTGNYGYTF. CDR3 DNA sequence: TGCGCCAGCAGCCACCCGACAGGGAACTATGGCTACACCTTC.